This entry describes one T cell receptor beta chain. Its matching antigen is unknown. The data belong to a study of T cell responses to AZD1222 COVID-19 vaccine. Regarding the study as a whole: Repertoires in all cases were sampled only once the peak T cell response had passed. Donor demographics were predominantly white British with a female majority; clonal diversity may be underestimated.

This CDR3 is 18 amino acids long. In germline, CDR1 is ENHRY, CDR2 SYGVKD. V lost 7 bases and J lost 6; bases outside the gene matches: 18. Data came from immunoSEQ multiplex PCR; TCRdb stores just in-frame clones and leaves some out. This sample has roughly 190,000 clones, with roughly 88% found just once. Sequencing was performed on peripheral blood, taken on day 0 of AZD1222 vaccination. The rearrangement uses TRBV10-3 and TRBJ2-1; 10 positions match TRBD2. This receptor was obtained from an adult in good health. CDR3 amino acids: CAITDILTGVAGGNEQFF. Written as DNA, the CDR3 is TGTGCCATCACCGACATACTGACTGGGGTAGCGGGAGGCAATGAGCAGTTCTTC.